This TCR beta chain was recorded in a study of vaccination effects on CD4 cells after COVID-19. Turning to this clone: No antigen is known for it.

Whole-study results and caveats: Convalescent patients were scarce, and early post-infection timepoints were absent.

Under the ViraFEST assay, PBMC were stimulated with viral peptide pools so that antigen-specific CD4+ T cells expanded. Sequencing was performed afterwards. CD4+ T cells were isolated after 10 days of culture. Each vaccine recipient was nucleocapsid antibody negative and had no prior SARS-CoV-2 infection. The researchers cultured approximately 2.1 million PBMC per well with roughly 9.5 IU/ml IL-2 and roughly 10 ug/ml peptides. On days 3 and 7, fresh IL-2 medium replaced half the medium. Profiled with immunoSEQ multiplex PCR; TCRdb holds only in-frame clones, not every one. Of approximately 50,000 clones detected, about four fifths appear once; the ten largest clones hold just over 6%. V was pared by 3 bases and J by 2 bases, with 14 bases between. Looked up from germline, CDR1 is SGHRS and CDR2 is YFSETQ. This CDR3 region has 15 residues.

The chain recombines TRBV5-1 with TRBJ2-5, with D unresolved. Sample: CD4+ T cells from PBMCs cultured with HCoV-OC43 spike peptides, taken before COVID-19 vaccination. Sample subset: HCoV-OC43 spike overlapping peptide pool stimulation. The clonotype comes from a human donor who received a COVID-19 vaccine. The CDR3 DNA reads as TGCGCCAGCAGCTGGAGCTATACCTCGCAAGAGACCCAGTACTTC. It codes for CASSWSYTSQETQYF. The variable domain in full, with the rest retrieved from reference TRBV5-1 and TRBJ2-5, is KAGVTQTPRYLIKTRGQQVTLSCSPISGHRSVSWYQQTPGQGLQFLFEYFSETQRNKGNFPGRFSGRQFSNSRSEMNVSTLELGDSALYLCASSWSYTSQETQYFGPGTRLLVL.